One sample yielded the 2 T cell receptor beta chains listed below, sequenced in a study of technical replicates of blood from several donors. Profiled with immunoSEQ multiplex PCR; TCRdb holds only in-frame clones, not every one. The sample carries over 50,000 clones, around 87% recorded once. The sequenced sample consisted of PBMCs. The receptors shown here come from a human donor in good health. Some clones in this sample may be carry-over from other donors' samples.

J is TRBJ2-2 and V is TRBV7-2, with 13 bases matching TRBD2. The V and J ends lost 5 bases and 5 bases, in that order; junction bases with no gene match: 5. In germline, CDR1 is SGHTA, CDR2 FQGNSA. This CDR3 comprises 16 residues. CDR3 sequence: CASSLGLAGATGELFF. CDR3 DNA sequence: TGTGCCAGCAGCCTTGGACTAGCGGGAGCTACCGGGGAGCTGTTTTTT.

This chain connects TRBV9 to TRBJ2-1; a possible D gene is TRBD1 (6 bases). CDR3 size: 17 residues. The V gene lost 0 bases and the J gene lost 6 bases, with 19 bases spanning the gap. From germline, CDR1 is SGDLS and CDR2 YYNGEE. The chain's CDR3 is CASSVGTGRRQANEQFF. The DNA for the CDR3 is TGTGCCAGCAGCGTAGGTACCGGGCGGAGACAGGCCAATGAGCAGTTCTTC.